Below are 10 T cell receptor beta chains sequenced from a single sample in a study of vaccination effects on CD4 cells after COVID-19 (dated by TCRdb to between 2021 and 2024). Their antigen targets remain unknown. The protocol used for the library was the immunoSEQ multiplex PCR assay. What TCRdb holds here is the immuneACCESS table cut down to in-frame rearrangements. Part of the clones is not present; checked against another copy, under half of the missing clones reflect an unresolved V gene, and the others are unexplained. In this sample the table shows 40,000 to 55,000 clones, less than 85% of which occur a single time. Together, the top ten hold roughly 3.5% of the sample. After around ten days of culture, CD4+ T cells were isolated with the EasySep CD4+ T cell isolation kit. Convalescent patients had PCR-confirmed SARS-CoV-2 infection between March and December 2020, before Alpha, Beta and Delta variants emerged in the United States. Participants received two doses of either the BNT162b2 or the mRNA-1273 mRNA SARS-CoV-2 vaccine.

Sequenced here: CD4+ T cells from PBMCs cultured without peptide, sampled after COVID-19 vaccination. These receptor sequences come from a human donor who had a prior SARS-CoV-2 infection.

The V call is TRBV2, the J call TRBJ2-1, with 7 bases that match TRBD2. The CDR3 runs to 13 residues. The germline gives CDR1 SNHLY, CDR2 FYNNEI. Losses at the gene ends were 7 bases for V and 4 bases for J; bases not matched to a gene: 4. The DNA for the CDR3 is TGTGCCAGCAAGCGAGCGGGGTACAATGAGCAGTTCTTC. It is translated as CASKRAGYNEQFF.

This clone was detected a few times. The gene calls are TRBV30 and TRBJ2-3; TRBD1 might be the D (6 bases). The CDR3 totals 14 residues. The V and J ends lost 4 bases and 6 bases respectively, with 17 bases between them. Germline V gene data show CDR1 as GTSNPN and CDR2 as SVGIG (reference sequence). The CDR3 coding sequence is TGTGCCTGGAAATGGGGCAGGGGCAAGGATACGCAGTATTTT. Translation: CAWKWGRGKDTQYF.

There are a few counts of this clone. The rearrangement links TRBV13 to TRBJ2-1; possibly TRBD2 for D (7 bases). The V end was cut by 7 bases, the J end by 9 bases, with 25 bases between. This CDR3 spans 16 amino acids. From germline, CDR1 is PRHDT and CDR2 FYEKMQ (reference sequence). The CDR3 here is CASTRGGLAEIGEQFF. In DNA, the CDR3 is TGTGCCAGCACTAGAGGGGGGCTAGCGGAAATCGGTGAGCAGTTCTTC.

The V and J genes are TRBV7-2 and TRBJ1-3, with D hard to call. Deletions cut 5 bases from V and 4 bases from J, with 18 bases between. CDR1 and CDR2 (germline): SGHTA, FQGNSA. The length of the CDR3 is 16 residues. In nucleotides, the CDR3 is TGTGCCAGCAGCACGTTAGTCGCCTCGGGAGGAAACACCATATATTTT. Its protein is CASSTLVASGGNTIYF. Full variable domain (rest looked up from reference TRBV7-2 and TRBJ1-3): GAGVSQSPSNKVTEKGKDVELRCDPISGHTALYWYRQSLGQGLEFLIYFQGNSAPDKSGLPSDRFSAERTGGSVSTLTIQRTQQEDSAVYLCASSTLVASGGNTIYFGEGSWLTVV.

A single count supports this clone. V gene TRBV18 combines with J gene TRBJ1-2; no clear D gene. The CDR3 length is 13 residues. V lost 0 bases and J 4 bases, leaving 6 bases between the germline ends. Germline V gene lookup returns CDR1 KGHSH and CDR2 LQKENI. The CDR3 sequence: CASSPPAVYGYTF. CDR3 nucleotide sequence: TGTGCCAGCTCACCACCGGCTGTCTATGGCTACACCTTC.

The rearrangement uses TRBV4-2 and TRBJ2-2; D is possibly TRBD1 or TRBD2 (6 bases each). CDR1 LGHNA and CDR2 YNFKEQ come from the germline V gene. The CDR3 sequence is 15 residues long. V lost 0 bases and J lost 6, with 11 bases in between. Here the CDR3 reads CASSQDYGGAGELFF. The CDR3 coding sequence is TGTGCCAGCAGCCAAGATTACGGGGGCGCCGGGGAGCTGTTTTTT.

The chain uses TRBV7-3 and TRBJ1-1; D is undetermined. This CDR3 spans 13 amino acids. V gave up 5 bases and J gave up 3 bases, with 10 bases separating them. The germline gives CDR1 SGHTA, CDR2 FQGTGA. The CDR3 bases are TGTGCCAGCAGCCCATCGGGAGACACTGAAGCTTTCTTT. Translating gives CASSPSGDTEAFF.

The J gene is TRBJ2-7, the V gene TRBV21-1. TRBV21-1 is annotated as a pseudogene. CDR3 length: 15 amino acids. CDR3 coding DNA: TGTGCCAGCAGCAAAGGAAGAACCAATTCCTACGAGCAGTACTTC. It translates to CASSKGRTNSYEQYF.

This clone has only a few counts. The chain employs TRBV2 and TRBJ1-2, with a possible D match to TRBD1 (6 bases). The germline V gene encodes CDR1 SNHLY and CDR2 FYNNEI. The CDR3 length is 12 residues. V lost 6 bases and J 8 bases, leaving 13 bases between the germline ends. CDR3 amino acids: CASSHGQLGYTF. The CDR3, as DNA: TGTGCCAGCAGCCACGGACAGCTCGGCTACACCTTC.

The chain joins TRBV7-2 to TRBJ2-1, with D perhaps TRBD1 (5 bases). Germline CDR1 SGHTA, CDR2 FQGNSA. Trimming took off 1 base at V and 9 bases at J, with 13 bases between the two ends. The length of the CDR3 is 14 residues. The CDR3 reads CASSLGGASSEQFF. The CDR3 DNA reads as TGTGCCAGCAGCTTAGGTGGGGCTAGTTCTGAGCAGTTCTTC.